The 22 T cell receptor beta chains below all came from one sample that was sequenced in a study of early T cells in non-severe SARS-CoV-2 infection. TCRdb re-called the 5' RACE reads with MiXCR, one entry per CDR3 protein. The sample has under 35,000 distinct CDR3 sequences; around 5.2% are singletons. Source material: whole blood. Source of these receptors: an adult who was a healthcare worker with PCR-confirmed SARS-CoV-2 infection or an uninfected control (not recorded which).

This clonotype was counted a few times. This chain links TRBV6-6 with TRBJ1-4; possibly TRBD1 for D (5 bases). Germline CDR1 MNHNY, CDR2 SVGAGI (reference sequence). Trimming removed 0 bases from V and 8 bases from J, with 13 bases in between. CDR3 length equals 15 residues. CDR3 sequence (DNA): TGTGCCAGCAGTTACTCGAGGCAGGGTAACGAAAAACTGTTTTTT. Translated, it gives CASSYSRQGNEKLFF.

The table lists this clonotype with many counts. The rearrangement joins TRBV20-1 to TRBJ2-1, with TRBD2 identical over 9 bases. The CDR3 has 15 residues. Unmatched junction bases numbered 13, after V lost 8 bases and J lost 5 bases. Germline V CDR1 and CDR2: DFQATT, SNEGSKA (reference sequence). The CDR3 sequence is CSFLPAGGPNNEQFF. In DNA form, the CDR3 reads TGCAGTTTTCTCCCGGCGGGAGGGCCAAACAATGAGCAGTTCTTC.

The rearrangement uses TRBV7-3 and TRBJ2-1; D remains ambiguous. This CDR3 region has 14 residues. Germline CDR1 reads SGHTA; CDR2 reads FQGTGA. Trimming removed 2 bases from V and 7 bases from J, with 12 bases in between. The CDR3 here is CASSLGSLGNEQFF. CDR3 sequence (DNA): TGTGCCAGCAGCTTAGGGTCCCTGGGGAATGAGCAGTTCTTC.

This clonotype was seen many times. This chain uses TRBV7-2 with TRBJ2-1; 8 bases are a match to TRBD1. CDR1 is SGHTA and CDR2 is FQGNSA in the germline V gene. The CDR3 contains 16 residues. The junction had 9 bases not matched to a gene; V was cut back by 1 base and J by 7 bases. Here the CDR3 reads CASSLGGGTGRNEQFF. In DNA, the CDR3 is TGTGCCAGCAGCTTAGGTGGGGGGACAGGTCGGAATGAGCAGTTCTTC.

The V call is TRBV20-1, the J call TRBJ2-3; D might be TRBD2 (6 bases). V was shortened by 0 bases and J by 5 bases, with 12 bases between the two germline ends. Per the germline V gene, CDR1 is DFQATT and CDR2 is SNEGSKA (reference sequence). The CDR3 contains 14 residues. CDR3 region: CSAREEGRGDTQYF. In DNA form, the CDR3 reads TGCAGTGCTAGAGAGGAGGGCCGGGGAGATACGCAGTATTTT.

This clonotype has at least ten counts. The chain carries TRBV7-2 and TRBJ1-2; D remains ambiguous. The CDR3 is made up of 13 amino acids. Germline V gene data show CDR1 as SGHTA and CDR2 as FQGNSA. Trimming shortened V by 4 bases and J by 4 bases, and 10 bases separated the two germline ends. This chain's CDR3 is CASSSSWVYGYTF. CDR3 nucleotide sequence: TGTGCCAGCAGCTCGAGCTGGGTCTATGGCTACACCTTC.

This rearrangement joins TRBV5-1 to TRBJ2-1, with 10 bases identical to TRBD2. Germline V gene data show CDR1 as SGHRS and CDR2 as YFSETQ. The J segment lost 5 bases and the V segment lost 3 bases, leaving 8 bases of the junction unmatched. CDR3 length: 16 residues. The CDR3 reads CASSSPLAGRDNEQFF. Here the CDR3 DNA reads TGCGCCAGCAGCTCGCCACTAGCGGGAAGGGACAATGAGCAGTTCTTC. The variable domain in full, completed from reference TRBV5-1 and TRBJ2-1, reads KAGVTQTPRYLIKTRGQQVTLSCSPISGHRSVSWYQQTPGQGLQFLFEYFSETQRNKGNFPGRFSGRQFSNSRSEMNVSTLELGDSALYLCASSSPLAGRDNEQFFGPGTRLTVL.

This clonotype was detected ten times or more. J is TRBJ2-2 and V is TRBV6-2 or TRBV6-3, with D tentatively TRBD1 (7 bases). There are 16 residues in the CDR3. Germline CDR1 reads MNHEY; CDR2 reads SVGEGT. Trimming stripped 1 base from V and 4 bases from J, with 13 bases between. The CDR3 nucleotides are TGTGCCAGCAGTTACTGGCCAGGGGGGTCCACCGGGGAGCTGTTTTTT. It codes for CASSYWPGGSTGELFF.

At least ten counts were recorded for this clonotype. J is TRBJ2-3 and V is TRBV20-1; 7 positions match TRBD1. This CDR3 is built from 13 residues. CDR1 is DFQATT, CDR2 SNEGSKA, per germline (reference sequence). In nucleotides, the CDR3 is TGCAGGCCGGGACAGTCTAGCACAGATACGCAGTATTTT. It yields the protein CRPGQSSTDTQYF.

The table lists this clonotype with many counts. The rearrangement links TRBV7-8 to TRBJ2-1; 12 bases align to TRBD2. The germline V gene encodes CDR1 SGHVS and CDR2 FQNEAQ. This CDR3 contains 17 residues. Trimming took 3 bases from V and 5 from J; bases not matched to a gene: 8. The CDR3 region has the DNA TGTGCCAGCAGCTTGCGACTAGCGGGAGTAAGCCACAATGAGCAGTTCTTC. It encodes CASSLRLAGVSHNEQFF.

This clonotype was observed a few times. J is TRBJ2-3 and V is TRBV5-1; no clear D gene. V lost 4 bases and J 7 bases, leaving 13 bases between the germline ends. The germline CDR1 and CDR2 sequences are SGHRS and YFSETQ. CDR3 length equals 13 residues. The chain's CDR3 is CASSPPSDHTQYF. CDR3 coding DNA: TGCGCCAGCAGCCCTCCTTCAGATCATACGCAGTATTTT.

Many counts were recorded for this clonotype. J is TRBJ2-1 and V is TRBV7-9, with D unresolved. V dropped 5 bases and J dropped 0 bases, with 8 bases sitting between them. The CDR3 totals 14 residues. The V gene's germline CDR1 is SEHNR and CDR2 FQNEAQ (reference sequence). This chain's CDR3 is CASSRRSSYNEQFF. The CDR3, as DNA: TGTGCCAGCAGCCGCAGGAGCTCCTACAATGAGCAGTTCTTC.

This clonotype was observed many times. This chain joins TRBV27 and TRBJ2-1; 10 bases match TRBD2. CDR1 and CDR2 from the germline V gene are MNHEY and SMNVEV (reference sequence). This CDR3 is built from 16 residues. V lost 4 bases and J lost 4; bases outside the gene matches: 7. As DNA, the CDR3 is TGTGCCAGCAGTTCCGGGCGACTAGCGGGTTACAATGAGCAGTTCTTC. It encodes CASSSGRLAGYNEQFF.

The V gene is TRBV5-1, the J gene TRBJ2-7, with TRBD2 matching over 12 bases. V trimming: 0 bases; J trimming: 2 bases; junction bases outside the gene matches: 15. Germline CDR1 reads SGHRS; CDR2 reads YFSETQ. CDR3 length: 20 residues. The CDR3 is CASSLVHMTSGSQRAYEQYF. DNA of the CDR3: TGCGCCAGCAGCTTGGTCCACATGACTAGCGGGAGCCAGAGGGCCTACGAGCAGTACTTC.

V and J are TRBV7-2 and TRBJ1-6, with TRBD1 identical over 10 bases. The germline V gene has CDR1 SGHTA and CDR2 FQGNSA. V gave up 4 bases and J gave up 10 bases; unmatched junction bases: 1. CDR3 length: 13 residues. Here the CDR3 DNA reads TGTGCCAGCAGCTCGGGACAGGGGTCACCCCTCCACTTT. Its protein product is CASSSGQGSPLHF. The full variable domain, its missing parts supplied by reference TRBV7-2 and TRBJ1-6, is GAGVSQSPSNKVTEKGKDVELRCDPISGHTALYWYRQSLGQGLEFLIYFQGNSAPDKSGLPSDRFSAERTGGSVSTLTIQRTQQEDSAVYLCASSSGQGSPLHFGNGTRLTVT.

Concerning this clonotype itself: A much larger clone lies one base from this, so it may be a read error. The chain recombines TRBV11-2 with TRBJ1-1; no clear D. Per the germline V gene, CDR1 is SGHAT and CDR2 is FQNNGV. The CDR3 is made up of 11 amino acids. With 8 bases removed from V and 1 base from J, the gap between germline ends came to 5 bases. CDR3: CASGSNTEAFF. In DNA form, the CDR3 reads TGTGCCAGCGGCTCGAACACTGAAGCTTTCTTT.

This clonotype has a count of ten or more. The gene calls are TRBV20-1 and TRBJ2-1, with a tentative D call TRBD2 (5 bases). Trimming pared 5 bases from V and 4 bases from J, leaving 12 bases between. Germline CDR1 DFQATT, CDR2 SNEGSKA (reference sequence). CDR3 length: 13 amino acids. The CDR3 nucleotides read TGCAGTGCTCCCCTAGCCGATTACAATGAGCAGTTCTTC. This gives the protein CSAPLADYNEQFF.

The table lists this clonotype with many counts. V and J are TRBV11-3 and TRBJ1-3, with unresolved D. Germline-derived CDR1 and CDR2 are SGHNT and YENEEA. V was trimmed by 3 bases and J by 0 bases, leaving 6 bases between them. The CDR3 extends over 14 amino acids. CDR3 DNA: TGTGCCAGCAGCTTTGGGTCCTCTGGAAACACCATATATTTT. Its translation is CASSFGSSGNTIYF.

The J gene is TRBJ2-4, the V gene TRBV6-2 or TRBV6-3, with D possibly being TRBD1 (6 bases). The CDR3 runs 16 residues. V lost 2 bases to trimming and J lost 7 bases, with 18 bases between them. CDR1 is MNHEY, CDR2 SVGEGT, per germline. CDR3 region: CASSYGGDGASNIQYF. CDR3 DNA: TGTGCCAGCAGTTACGGGGGCGACGGGGCAAGTAACATTCAGTACTTC.

This clonotype was detected only a few times. Here the CDR3 reads CASSLARRSGNTIYF. The CDR3 DNA is TGTGCCAGCAGTTTGGCCAGGCGCTCTGGAAACACCATATATTTT. The chain is built from TRBV28 and TRBJ1-3, with D hard to call. From germline, CDR1 is MDHEN and CDR2 SYDVKM. This CDR3 is built from 15 residues. The V end lost 3 bases, the J end lost 0 bases, and 9 bases lay between the germline ends.

This clonotype was recorded many times. V is TRBV29-1 and J is TRBJ1-2, with a tentative D call TRBD1 (6 bases). Germline assignment: CDR1 SQVTM and CDR2 ANQGSEA. Trimming cost V 4 bases and J 5 bases, with 11 bases left between them. CDR3 size: 12 residues. CDR3 region: CSVGGQKYGYTF. The CDR3 DNA sequence: TGCAGCGTTGGAGGACAGAAGTATGGCTACACCTTC. The full variable domain, rest sourced from reference TRBV29-1 and TRBJ1-2, is SAVISQKPSRDICQRGTSLTIQCQVDSQVTMMFWYRQQPGQSLTLIATANQGSEATYESGFVIDKFPISRPNLTFSTLTVSNMSPEDSSIYLCSVGGQKYGYTFGSGTRLTVV.

This clonotype was recorded many times. The chain links TRBV5-5 to TRBJ2-2, with a weak D call TRBD1 (6 bases). The germline V gene has CDR1 SGHKS and CDR2 YYEKEE (reference sequence). The CDR3 length is 16 residues. V lost 4 bases to trimming and J lost 1 base, with 14 bases between them. For the CDR3, the DNA is TGTGCCAGCAGCCGAACTCCGGGACAGAACACCGGGGAGCTGTTTTTT. Amino acids: CASSRTPGQNTGELFF.